This record covers a single T cell receptor beta chain. Its cognate antigen is unknown. The PCR made use of 60 Vbeta and 13 Jbeta primers. Assay used: immunoSEQ multiplex PCR; TCRdb lists only in-frame clones, some missing. The sample shows roughly 99,000 clones, 79% of them seen only once. The sample is drawn from a study of cytomegalovirus exposure and HLA in healthy donors. Study-level information: Researchers found that more than 70% of about 400 genotyped donors fell within the Caucasian-associated ancestry cluster. Study conclusions and caveats: Accounts indicate the classifier identified cytomegalovirus status with strong specificity and sensitivity.

CDR1 is SGHNT, CDR2 YYREEE, per germline (reference sequence). The CDR3 has 15 residues. V lost 0 bases and J lost 5; bases outside the gene matches: 3. V usage is TRBV5-4 and J usage is TRBJ2-5; 11 bases are shared with TRBD2. The clonotype originates from a woman in her forties in good health and CMV-seronegative. The material sequenced was PBMCs. The DNA of the CDR3 is TGTGCCAGCAGCTTGGCGACTAGCGGGGCGGAGACCCAGTACTTC. It translates to CASSLATSGAETQYF.